The 30 T cell receptor beta chains presented below share a single source sample, sequenced in a study of metastatic and nonmetastatic thyroid tumors. Among the patients, none had received any treatment before thyroid surgery. Via MiXCR, TCRdb re-called the PCR reads. The sample lists tens of thousands of clones; about a sixth were seen once. Specimen: blood. These receptors originate from a female donor with papillary thyroid cancer or a benign thyroid nodule (not recorded which). Some clones in this sample may be carry-over from other donors' samples.

This chain links TRBV7-3 with TRBJ2-1; the D gene could be TRBD1 or TRBD2 (5 bases each). CDR1 and CDR2 (germline): SGHTA, FQGTGA. The V and J ends lost 2 bases and 6 bases respectively, with 8 bases between them. The length of the CDR3 is 13 residues. The CDR3 loop is CASSLPGTNEQFF. The CDR3 DNA sequence: TGTGCCAGCAGCTTACCGGGGACCAATGAGCAGTTCTTC.

In this sample, this clone turned up many times. This sequence joins TRBV5-1 and TRBJ2-2, with TRBD1 matching 9 bases. The CDR3 loop spans 15 amino acids. Per the germline V gene, CDR1 is SGHRS and CDR2 is YFSETQ. After removal of 4 bases from V and 4 bases from J, the junction contained 5 bases not matched to a gene. The CDR3: CASSAGTGITGELFF. Here the CDR3 DNA reads TGCGCCAGCAGCGCCGGGACAGGGATCACCGGGGAGCTGTTTTTT.

This clone was found many times. The chain has TRBV12-3 or TRBV12-4 and TRBJ1-5; the D is unclear. The CDR3 sequence is 16 residues long. Trimming removed 2 bases from V and 4 bases from J, with 15 bases in between. The CDR3 spells CASSLKGAGTNQPQHF. CDR3 bases: TGTGCCAGCAGTTTAAAAGGAGCAGGAACAAATCAGCCCCAGCATTTT.

In its sample, this clone was seen many times. The chain joins TRBV6-1 to TRBJ1-1; D gene ambiguous. Germline loops: CDR1 MNHNS, CDR2 SASEGT. V lost 5 bases and J lost 2, with 9 bases in between. The CDR3 contains 13 residues. The CDR3, as DNA: TGTGCCAGCAGTCTGACCGGAAACACTGAAGCTTTCTTT. Its protein product is CASSLTGNTEAFF.

CDR3 coding DNA: TGTGCCAGCAGCAGACTAGCGGGAATCACCGAGCAGTACTTC. This encodes CASSRLAGITEQYF. J is TRBJ2-7 and V is TRBV7-3, with 11 bases lining up with TRBD2. Germline V lookup: CDR1 SGHTA, CDR2 FQGTGA. Unmatched junction bases numbered 6, after V lost 5 bases and J lost 6 bases. This CDR3 has 14 residues. Full variable domain (outside the CDR3, taken from reference TRBV7-3 and TRBJ2-7): GAGVSQTPSNKVTEKGKYVELRCDPISGHTALYWYRQSLGQGPEFLIYFQGTGAADDSGLPNDRFFAVRPEGSVSTLKIQRTERGDSAVYLCASSRLAGITEQYFGPGTRLTVT.

V is TRBV12-3 or TRBV12-4 and J is TRBJ2-1; 14 nucleotides match TRBD2. Losses at the gene ends were 6 bases for V and 8 bases for J; bases not matched to a gene: 6. The length of the CDR3 is 15 residues. The CDR3 reads CASSPGTSGSDEQFF. In nucleotides, the CDR3 is TGTGCCAGCAGCCCCGGGACTAGCGGGAGTGATGAGCAGTTCTTC.

This clone is labeled medium-sized (0.01 to 0.1%). This chain joins TRBV20-1 and TRBJ2-7; D is uncertain. CDR3 length: 15 residues. Germline V gives CDR1 DFQATT, CDR2 SNEGSKA (reference sequence). Trimming removed 6 bases at V and 1 base at J, with 19 bases between. CDR3 residues: CSAPPLAKPSYEQYF. CDR3 nucleotides: TGCAGTGCCCCGCCCTTGGCTAAACCGTCCTACGAGCAGTACTTC.

This clone has only a few counts. This may come from a read error, since a much larger clone is one base off. Other DNA sequences in this specimen translate into the identical CDR3. The V and J genes are TRBV20-1 and TRBJ2-1; 14 positions match TRBD2. Trimming at V came to 3 bases and at J to 0 bases, leaving 4 bases not matched to a gene. CDR3 length: 17 residues. The germline V gene has CDR1 DFQATT and CDR2 SNEGSKA (reference sequence). The CDR3: CSASGLAGGRSYNEQFF. CDR3 in DNA: TGCAGTGCTAGTGGACTAGCGGGAGGCCGCTCCTACAATGAGCAGTTCTTC.

This clone was detected many times. This chain joins TRBV5-1 and TRBJ1-6, with D possibly matching TRBD1 (5 bases). Trimming removed 0 bases at V and 10 bases at J, with 14 bases between. Germline V lookup: CDR1 SGHRS, CDR2 YFSETQ. CDR3 size: 15 residues. The CDR3 reads CASSLGGVDRSPLHF. In DNA, the CDR3 is TGCGCCAGCAGCTTGGGAGGGGTTGACCGATCACCCCTCCACTTT.

This clone was detected ten times or more. This chain connects TRBV29-1 to TRBJ1-1, with TRBD1 as a possible D gene (6 bases). The V end was cut by 6 bases, the J end by 5 bases, with 16 bases between. This CDR3 is 13 amino acids long. Per germline, CDR1 SQVTM and CDR2 ANQGSEA. CDR3 in amino acids: CSVGTGTPTEAFF. CDR3 DNA: TGCAGCGTGGGCACAGGGACCCCTACTGAAGCTTTCTTT.

This clone was seen a few times. V usage is TRBV19 and J usage is TRBJ1-1, with TRBD1 matching 7 bases. The CDR3 spans 15 residues. V lost 5 bases, J lost 0 bases, and 6 bases stayed unmatched. Germline values: CDR1 LNHDA, CDR2 SQIVND (reference sequence). CDR3 protein: CASSLRQGVNTEAFF. The DNA of the CDR3 is TGTGCCAGTAGTCTTAGACAGGGCGTGAACACTGAAGCTTTCTTT.

The sample holds many counts of this clone. This rearrangement joins TRBV28 to TRBJ2-1; 11 nucleotides line up with TRBD2. The CDR3 totals 18 residues. The V segment lost 4 bases and the J segment 0 bases; nucleotides outside the gene matches: 8. Per germline, CDR1 MDHEN and CDR2 SYDVKM. CDR3 in amino acids: CASSSYSGRAPSYNEQFF. The CDR3 DNA sequence: TGTGCCAGCAGTTCCTATAGCGGGAGGGCGCCCTCCTACAATGAGCAGTTCTTC.

This clone appeared many times. The V call is TRBV6-6, the J call TRBJ1-3; D is unclear. Trimming shortened V by 4 bases and J by 0 bases, and 16 bases separated the two germline ends. The germline V gene encodes CDR1 MNHNY and CDR2 SVGAGI (reference sequence). The CDR3 consists of 17 residues. The CDR3 here is CASSFRVGQSSGNTIYF. The CDR3 nucleotides are TGTGCCAGCAGTTTCCGAGTAGGGCAAAGCTCTGGAAACACCATATATTTT.

The J gene is TRBJ2-1, the V gene TRBV7-1, with TRBD1 matching 7 bases. TRBV7-1 is given ORF status, its function remaining uncertain. Germline trimming cut 2 bases from V and 3 bases from J; bases unmatched to any gene: 13. CDR3 length: 18 residues. CDR3 sequence: CASSSRDSSSKIYNEQFF. CDR3 in DNA: TGTGCCAGCAGCTCAAGGGACAGCAGTTCTAAAATCTACAATGAGCAGTTCTTC.

This clone was counted at least ten times. The chain is built from TRBV12-3 or TRBV12-4 and TRBJ1-2; D perhaps matches TRBD1 (6 bases). This CDR3 region has 13 residues. Trimming cost V 7 bases and J 8 bases, with 17 bases left between them. This CDR3 reads CASTDRKGGGYTF. The CDR3 nucleotides read TGTGCCAGCACCGACCGAAAGGGGGGAGGCTACACCTTC.

About this clone itself: The junction and the germline gene differ at one end; a read error may be behind it. The V call is TRBV10-3, the J call TRBJ2-6; D possibly corresponds to TRBD1 (5 bases). The CDR3 consists of 18 residues. Per the germline V gene, CDR1 is ENHRY and CDR2 is SYGVKD. CDR3 sequence: CAISGYIGWAGGANILTF. Here the CDR3 DNA reads TGTGCCATCAGTGGATACATAGGGTGGGCAGGTGGGGCCAACATCCTGACTTTC.

This clone was detected many times. The chain joins TRBV12-3 or TRBV12-4 to TRBJ2-5; the match to TRBD1 covers 7 bases. With 7 bases clipped from V and 0 bases from J, the junction kept 8 bases outside the gene matches. This CDR3 has 15 residues. The CDR3 sequence is CASKTGTANQETQYF. Written as DNA, the CDR3 is TGTGCCAGCAAGACGGGGACAGCCAACCAAGAGACCCAGTACTTC.

This clone was detected ten times or more. V is TRBV25-1 and J is TRBJ2-7; 7 bases line up with TRBD1. V shed 3 bases, J shed 4 bases, and the junction held 21 bases outside the gene matches. The CDR3 consists of 19 residues. The germline gives CDR1 MGHDK, CDR2 SYGVNS. The CDR3, as DNA: TGTGCCAGCAGTGACAAGACAGGGCCGAACCCTACTGGAGGTTACGAGCAGTACTTC. Translated: CASSDKTGPNPTGGYEQYF.

In its sample, this clone was seen a few times. One end of the junction fails to match germline, which may point to a read error. J is TRBJ2-1 and V is TRBV12-3 or TRBV12-4; the match to TRBD2 covers 8 bases. This CDR3 spans 13 amino acids. DNA of the CDR3: TGTGCCATCGGGGGGGCATACTACAATGAGCAGTTCTTT. Protein sequence: CAIGGAYYNEQFF.

This clone was detected a few times. The V gene is TRBV4-2, the J gene TRBJ1-2, with D possibly being TRBD1 (6 bases). V lost 4 bases and J 7 bases, leaving 13 bases between the germline ends. CDR3 length: 13 amino acids. Germline values: CDR1 LGHNA, CDR2 YNFKEQ. DNA of the CDR3: TGTGCCAGCAGCCCGACAGGATCTCCTGGCTACACCTTC. Its protein product is CASSPTGSPGYTF.

This sequence joins TRBV9 and TRBJ2-7; weak D call: TRBD2 (5 bases). The CDR3 spans 15 residues. Looked up from germline, CDR1 is SGDLS and CDR2 is YYNGEE. V lost 4 bases and J 6 bases, leaving 20 bases between the germline ends. DNA for the CDR3: TGTGCCAGCAGCCCCGGGGTAGTGGGAGTAGTCGAGCAGTACTTC. Its translation: CASSPGVVGVVEQYF. The full variable domain, with the rest looked up from reference TRBV9 and TRBJ2-7, is DSGVTQTPKHLITATGQRVTLRCSPRSGDLSVYWYQQSLDQGLQFLIQYYNGEERAKGNILERFSAQQFPDLHSELNLSSLELGDSALYFCASSPGVVGVVEQYFGPGTRLTVT.

This clone was detected a few times. One end of the junction does not line up with germline, which may come from a read error. The genes are TRBV12-3 or TRBV12-4 and TRBJ2-7; maybe TRBD2 (6 bases). The CDR3 has 13 residues. CDR3 sequence: CASLSPGSHDQYF. The CDR3 bases are TGTGCCAGCTTATCTCCCGGGAGCCACGATCAGTACTTC.

This clone was seen repeatedly, ten times or more. The chain joins TRBV27 to TRBJ2-1; 13 nucleotides align to TRBD2. The CDR3 length is 20 residues. The J segment lost 7 bases and the V segment lost 2 bases, leaving 17 bases of the junction unmatched. Germline CDR1 is MNHEY and CDR2 is SMNVEV (reference sequence). This CDR3 reads CASSLLPSTSGRLKGNEQFF. The CDR3 DNA reads as TGTGCCAGCAGTTTACTTCCTTCGACTAGCGGGAGGCTAAAGGGAAATGAGCAGTTCTTC.

The table lists this clone with a few counts. A much more abundant neighbour one base away suggests this may be a read error. The sample has other DNA sequences that encode this CDR3 too. The CDR3 bases are TGTGCCAGCAAGAACCCCGGAGCAGGTATCAATCAGCCCCAGCACTTT. Translation: CASKNPGAGINQPQHF. The chain couples TRBV6-1 to TRBJ1-5; D unclear. CDR3 size: 16 residues. Per the germline V gene, CDR1 is MNHNS and CDR2 is SASEGT.

This clone was observed many times. The chain combines TRBV6-1 with TRBJ2-2; TRBD2 matches 11 bases. Unmatched junction bases numbered 3, after V lost 4 bases and J lost 8 bases. Germline assignment: CDR1 MNHNS and CDR2 SASEGT. CDR3 length equals 14 residues. The CDR3 reads CASSGLAGGGELFF. The CDR3 bases are TGTGCCAGCAGTGGGCTAGCGGGAGGTGGGGAGCTGTTTTTT.

This clone was seen many times. The chain uses TRBV28 and TRBJ2-7; 8 bases fit TRBD1. Germline V gene sequence: CDR1 MDHEN, CDR2 SYDVKM. This CDR3 is 14 amino acids long. V lost 5 bases, J lost 5 bases, and 8 bases stayed unmatched. CDR3 in DNA: TGTGCCAGCAGTCTAGGACAGGGAGCCCACGAGCAGTACTTC. This codes for CASSLGQGAHEQYF.

This clone was observed many times. The rearrangement joins TRBV6-1 to TRBJ2-1; the match to TRBD1 covers 9 bases. Looked up from germline, CDR1 is MNHNS and CDR2 is SASEGT. The CDR3 contains 14 residues. J gave up 10 bases and V 7 bases, and 11 bases lay outside the gene matches. The CDR3 protein is CASKMGQGFYEQFF. The CDR3 DNA is TGTGCCAGCAAGATGGGACAGGGTTTCTACGAGCAGTTCTTC.

The sample holds one count of this clone. The chain recombines TRBV2 with TRBJ2-7; the D is unclear. This CDR3 contains 13 residues. Trimming left V 1 base short and J 4 bases short, with 8 bases between. In germline, CDR1 is SNHLY, CDR2 FYNNEI. CDR3 nucleotides: TGTGCCAGCAGTGAAGGGGGTTCGTACGAGCAGTACTTC. It encodes CASSEGGSYEQYF.

V and J are TRBV5-8 and TRBJ2-1; TRBD2 agrees at 8 bases. This CDR3 has 12 residues. V gave up 10 bases and J gave up 7 bases; unmatched junction bases: 7. Germline V gene sequence: CDR1 SGHTS, CDR2 YDEGEE. This chain's CDR3 is CAGGGLENEQFF. CDR3 DNA sequence: TGTGCCGGGGGGGGACTAGAAAATGAGCAGTTCTTC. The full variable domain, in which reference TRBV5-8 and TRBJ2-1 provide the parts outside the CDR3, is EAGVTQSPTHLIKTRGQQATLRCSPISGHTSVYWYQQALGLGLQFLLWYDEGEERNRGNFPPRFSGRQFPNYSSELNVNALELEDSALYLCAGGGLENEQFFGPGTRLTVL.

This chain links TRBV5-4 with TRBJ2-3, with 9 bases aligning to TRBD2. This CDR3 has 15 amino acids. From germline, CDR1 is SGHNT and CDR2 YYREEE (reference sequence). J gave up 2 bases and V 3 bases, and 4 bases lay outside the gene matches. CDR3 protein: CASSWGLAPTDTQYF. The CDR3 nucleotides read TGTGCCAGCAGCTGGGGACTAGCCCCCACAGATACGCAGTATTTT.